Below, one TCR beta chain is given with its context. This receptor's antigen is unknown. No much larger clonotype is one base removed from it; base qualities were not supplied. In the prospective study, participants were 18 to 89 years old, resided in about two dozen geographic areas of the United States, and were enrolled through a virtual design. In the prospective study, cohorts were assigned on the basis of participant-reported clinical history obtained from a screening survey and a study questionnaire. Mobile phlebotomists in the prospective study collected whole blood, serum and a nasopharyngeal or oropharyngeal swab from every participant. Prospective study participants could optionally give additional blood draws and questionnaires over an approximately 2-month period. Before DNA extraction, blood samples from the prospective study were shipped at room temperature or frozen. The data belong to a study of blood T cell repertoires in COVID-19 (dated by TCRdb to about 2020). With regard to the full study: Samples covering the acute and convalescent phases of COVID-19 were provided by collaborators in the United States, Italy and Spain. The samples were drawn from the first 160 participants of the ongoing ImmuneRACE study and from about 1,200 subjects provided by 6 global collaborators. The dataset comprised deeply sampled blood TCRbeta repertoires from subjects exposed to, actively infected with, or recovered from COVID-19. The repertoires were released in a freely available public database intended as a resource for research on the immune response to SARS-CoV-2. A de-identified subject ID, COVID-19 status, age in years and sex were almost always included in the sample metadata. Where HLA class I and class II types were available, the types were taken from metadata supplied by the sample provider, not from assay-based typing. The material from the prospective study consisted of cDNA or gDNA derived from T cells, B-cell-depleted T cells, or PBMCs. The paper's findings and limits, for the study overall: Clinical and demographic metadata were provided uncurated, with the amount varying by source and participant.

The germline V gene (reference sequence) sets CDR1 to SGHKS and CDR2 to YYEKEE. V and J are truncated by 2 bases and 6 bases respectively, leaving an intervening sequence of 11 bases. From its cysteine to its phenylalanine, the CDR3 spans 13 amino acids. This entry keeps only the CDR3 DNA: 39 bases, framed from base 1. TCRbeta CDR3 regions were amplified from genomic DNA using the immunoSEQ Assay, a bias-controlled multiplex PCR. From the authors' description of their analysis: The number of nucleated cells in each sample was estimated by amplification of reference gene primers within the assay. Sequence reads were collapsed and filtered to measure the absolute abundance of every unique TCRbeta CDR3 rearrangement. For each sample, productive Simpson clonality was calculated as the square root of Simpson's diversity index over productive rearrangements. TCRdb re-hosts the immuneACCESS table, in-frame sequences only. Its copies lack some clones; in the studies checked, an unresolved V gene accounts for under half of them, and the cause for the rest is not known. V and J calls plus clone size are reproduced from that table; the DNA served to infer D and trimming. The sample data list roughly 250,000 clones, and around 88% of these were observed just once. The ten most abundant clones make up about 1.2% of the sample.

The sequence came from a woman aged 40 to 50 with acute COVID-19. This receptor chain uses TRBV5-5 and TRBJ1-2; the D gene is not confidently resolved. The sequenced material came from PBMCs or T cells enriched from blood (not recorded which). The encoded CDR3 is CASSFSPSDGYTF. The nucleotides read TGTGCCAGCAGCTTTTCACCTAGCGATGGCTACACCTTC.